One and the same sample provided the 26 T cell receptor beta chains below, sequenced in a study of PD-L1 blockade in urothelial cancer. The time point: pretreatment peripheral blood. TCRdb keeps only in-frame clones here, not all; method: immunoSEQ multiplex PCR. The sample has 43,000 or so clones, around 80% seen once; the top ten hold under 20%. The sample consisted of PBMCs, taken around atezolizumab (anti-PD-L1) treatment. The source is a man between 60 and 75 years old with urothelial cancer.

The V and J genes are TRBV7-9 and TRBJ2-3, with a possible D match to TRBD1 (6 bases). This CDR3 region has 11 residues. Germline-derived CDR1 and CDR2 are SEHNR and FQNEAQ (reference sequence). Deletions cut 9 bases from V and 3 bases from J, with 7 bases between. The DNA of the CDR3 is TGTGCCAGTCAGGGGACAGATACGCAGTATTTT. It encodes CASQGTDTQYF.

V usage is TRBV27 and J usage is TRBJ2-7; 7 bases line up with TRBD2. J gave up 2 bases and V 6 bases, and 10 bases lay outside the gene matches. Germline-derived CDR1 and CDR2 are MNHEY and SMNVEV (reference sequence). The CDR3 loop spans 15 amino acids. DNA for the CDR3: TGTGCCAGCAGCAGCCCCGGGGGACTAACCTACGAGCAGTACTTC. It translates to CASSSPGGLTYEQYF.

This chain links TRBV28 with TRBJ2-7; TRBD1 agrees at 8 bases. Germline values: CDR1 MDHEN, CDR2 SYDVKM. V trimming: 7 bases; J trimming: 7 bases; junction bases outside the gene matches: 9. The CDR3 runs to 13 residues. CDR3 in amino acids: CASKRTGRWEQYF. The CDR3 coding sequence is TGTGCCAGCAAGCGGACAGGGCGGTGGGAGCAGTACTTC.

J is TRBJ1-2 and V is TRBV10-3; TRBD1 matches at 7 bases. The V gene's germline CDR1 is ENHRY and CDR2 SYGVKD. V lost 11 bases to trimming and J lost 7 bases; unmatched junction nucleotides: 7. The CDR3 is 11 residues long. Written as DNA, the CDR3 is TGTGCCGCAGGGGGGCCGGGTGGCTACACCTTC. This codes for CAAGGPGGYTF.

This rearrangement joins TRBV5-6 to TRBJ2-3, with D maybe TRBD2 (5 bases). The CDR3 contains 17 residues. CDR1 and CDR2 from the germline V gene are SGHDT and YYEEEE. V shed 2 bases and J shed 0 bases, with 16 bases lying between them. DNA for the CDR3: TGTGCCAGCAGCTTTGGACTCTCCTTTTCCAGCACAGATACGCAGTATTTT. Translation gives CASSFGLSFSSTDTQYF.

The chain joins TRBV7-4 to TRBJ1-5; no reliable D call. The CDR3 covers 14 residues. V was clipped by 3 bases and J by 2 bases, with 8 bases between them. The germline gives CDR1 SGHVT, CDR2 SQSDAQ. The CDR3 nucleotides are TGTGCCAGCAGCTTGAGGTGTGGCAATCAGCCCCAGCATTTT. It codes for CASSLRCGNQPQHF.

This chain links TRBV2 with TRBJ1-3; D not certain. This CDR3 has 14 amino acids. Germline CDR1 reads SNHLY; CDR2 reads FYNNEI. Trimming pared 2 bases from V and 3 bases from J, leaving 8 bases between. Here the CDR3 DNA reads TGTGCCAGCAGTGAAAGCGTGGGTGGAAACACCATATATTTT. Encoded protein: CASSESVGGNTIYF.

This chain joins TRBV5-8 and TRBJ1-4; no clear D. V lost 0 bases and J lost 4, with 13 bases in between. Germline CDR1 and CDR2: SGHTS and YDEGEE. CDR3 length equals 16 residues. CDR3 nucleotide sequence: TGTGCCAGCAGCTTGGGACTCGAGCAATTTAATGAAAAACTGTTTTTT. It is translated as CASSLGLEQFNEKLFF.

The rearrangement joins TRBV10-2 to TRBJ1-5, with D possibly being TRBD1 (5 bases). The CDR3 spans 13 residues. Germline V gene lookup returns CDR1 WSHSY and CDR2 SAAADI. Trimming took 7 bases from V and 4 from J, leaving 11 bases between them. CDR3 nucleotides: TGCGCCAGCAATTGGGGGGGAAATCAGCCCCAGCATTTT. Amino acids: CASNWGGNQPQHF.

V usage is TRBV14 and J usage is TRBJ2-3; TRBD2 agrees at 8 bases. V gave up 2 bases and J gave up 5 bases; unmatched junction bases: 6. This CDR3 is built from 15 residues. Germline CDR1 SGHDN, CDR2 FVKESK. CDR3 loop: CASSQNRREGDTQYF. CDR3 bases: TGTGCCAGCAGCCAAAACAGACGGGAGGGAGATACGCAGTATTTT.

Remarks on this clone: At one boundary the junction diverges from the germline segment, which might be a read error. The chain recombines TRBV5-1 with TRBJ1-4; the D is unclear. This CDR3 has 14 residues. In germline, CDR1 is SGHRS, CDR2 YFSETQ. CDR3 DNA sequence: TGCGCCAGCAGGTTGGACGGGTCTAATGAAAAACTGTTTTTT. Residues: CASRLDGSNEKLFF.

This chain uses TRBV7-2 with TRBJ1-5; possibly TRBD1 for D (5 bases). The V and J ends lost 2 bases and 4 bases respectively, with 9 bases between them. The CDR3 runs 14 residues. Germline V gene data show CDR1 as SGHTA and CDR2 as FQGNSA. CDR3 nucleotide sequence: TGTGCCAGCAGCTTACAGGGATGGAATCAGCCCCAGCATTTT. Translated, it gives CASSLQGWNQPQHF. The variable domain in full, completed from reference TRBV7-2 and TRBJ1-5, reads GAGVSQSPSNKVTEKGKDVELRCDPISGHTALYWYRQSLGQGLEFLIYFQGNSAPDKSGLPSDRFSAERTGGSVSTLTIQRTQQEDSAVYLCASSLQGWNQPQHFGDGTRLSIL.

The DNA of the CDR3 is TGTGCCAGCAAGGACAGGGGGAGTACTGAAGCTTTCTTT. Translating gives CASKDRGSTEAFF. The chain links TRBV28 to TRBJ1-1; 10 nucleotides align to TRBD1. CDR3 length equals 13 residues. The trim removed 7 bases at V and 5 bases at J, leaving 4 bases unmatched. CDR1 and CDR2 from the germline V gene are MDHEN and SYDVKM. The full variable domain, with the rest looked up from reference TRBV28 and TRBJ1-1, is DVKVTQSSRYLVKRTGEKVFLECVQDMDHENMFWYRQDPGLGLRLIYFSYDVKMKEKGDIPEGYSVSREKKERFSLILESASTNQTSMYLCASKDRGSTEAFFGQGTRLTVV.

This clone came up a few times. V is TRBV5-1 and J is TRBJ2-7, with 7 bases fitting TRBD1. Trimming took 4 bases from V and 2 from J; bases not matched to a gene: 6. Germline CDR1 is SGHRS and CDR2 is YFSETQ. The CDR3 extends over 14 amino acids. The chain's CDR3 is CASSGGQAAYEQYF. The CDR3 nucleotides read TGCGCCAGCAGCGGAGGACAGGCTGCCTACGAGCAGTACTTC.

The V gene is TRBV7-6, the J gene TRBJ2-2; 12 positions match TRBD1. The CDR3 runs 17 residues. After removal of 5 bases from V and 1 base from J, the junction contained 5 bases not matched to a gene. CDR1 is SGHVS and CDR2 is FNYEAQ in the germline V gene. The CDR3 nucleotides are TGTGCCAGCAGCCGGGACAGGGGGCAGGTGAACACCGGGGAGCTGTTTTTT. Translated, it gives CASSRDRGQVNTGELFF. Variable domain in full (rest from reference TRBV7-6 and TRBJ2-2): GAGVSQSPRYKVTKRGQDVALRCDPISGHVSLYWYRQALGQGPEFLTYFNYEAQQDKSGLPNDRFSAERPEGSISTLTIQRTEQRDSAMYRCASSRDRGQVNTGELFFGEGSRLTVL.

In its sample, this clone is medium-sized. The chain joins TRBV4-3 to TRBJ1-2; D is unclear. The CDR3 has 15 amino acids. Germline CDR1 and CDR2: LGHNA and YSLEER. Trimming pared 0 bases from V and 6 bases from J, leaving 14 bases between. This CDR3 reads CASSQENSMRDGYTF. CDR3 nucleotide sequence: TGCGCCAGCAGCCAAGAGAACTCAATGAGGGATGGCTACACCTTC.

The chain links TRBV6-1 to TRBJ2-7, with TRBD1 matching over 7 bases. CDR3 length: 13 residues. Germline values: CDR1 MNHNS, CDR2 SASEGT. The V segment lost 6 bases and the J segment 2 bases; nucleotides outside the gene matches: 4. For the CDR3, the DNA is TGTGCCAGCAGAAACAGGGGTGCCTACGAGCAGTACTTC. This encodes CASRNRGAYEQYF.

The CDR3 sequence is CASSTSSGSNQPQHF. Written as DNA, the CDR3 is TGTGCCAGTAGTACTTCCAGCGGCTCCAATCAGCCCCAGCATTTT. The gene calls are TRBV19 and TRBJ1-5; D gene ambiguous. This CDR3 contains 15 residues. Trimming stripped 4 bases from V and 3 bases from J, with 13 bases between. From germline, CDR1 is LNHDA and CDR2 SQIVND (reference sequence).

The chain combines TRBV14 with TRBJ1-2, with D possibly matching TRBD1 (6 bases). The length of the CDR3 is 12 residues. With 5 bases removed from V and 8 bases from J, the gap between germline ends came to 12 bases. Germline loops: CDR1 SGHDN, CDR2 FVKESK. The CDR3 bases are TGTGCCAGCAGCTCACAGGGTTACGGCTACACCTTC. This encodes CASSSQGYGYTF.

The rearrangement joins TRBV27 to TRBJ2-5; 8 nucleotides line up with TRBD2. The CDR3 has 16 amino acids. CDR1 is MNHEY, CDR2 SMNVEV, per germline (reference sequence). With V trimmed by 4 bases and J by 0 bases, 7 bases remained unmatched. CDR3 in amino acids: CASSYHPGLDQETQYF. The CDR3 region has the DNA TGTGCCAGCAGTTACCACCCGGGACTAGACCAAGAGACCCAGTACTTC.

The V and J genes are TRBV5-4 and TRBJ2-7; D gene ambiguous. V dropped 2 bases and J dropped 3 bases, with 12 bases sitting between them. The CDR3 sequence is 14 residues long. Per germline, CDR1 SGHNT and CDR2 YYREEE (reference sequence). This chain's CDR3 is CASSFEPSGYEQYF. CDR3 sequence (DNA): TGTGCCAGCAGCTTCGAGCCCTCGGGCTACGAGCAGTACTTC.

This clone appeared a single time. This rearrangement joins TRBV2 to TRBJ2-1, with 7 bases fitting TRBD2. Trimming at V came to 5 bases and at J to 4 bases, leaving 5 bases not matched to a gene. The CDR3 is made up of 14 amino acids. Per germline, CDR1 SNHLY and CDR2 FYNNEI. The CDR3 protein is CASSSLAAYNEQFF. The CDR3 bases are TGTGCCAGCAGTTCCCTAGCGGCGTACAATGAGCAGTTCTTC.

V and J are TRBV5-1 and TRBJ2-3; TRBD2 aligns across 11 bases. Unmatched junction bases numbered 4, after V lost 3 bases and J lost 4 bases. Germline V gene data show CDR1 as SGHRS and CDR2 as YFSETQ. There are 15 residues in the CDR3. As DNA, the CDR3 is TGCGCCAGCAGCTACACTAGCGGGAGTTCAGATACGCAGTATTTT. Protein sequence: CASSYTSGSSDTQYF.

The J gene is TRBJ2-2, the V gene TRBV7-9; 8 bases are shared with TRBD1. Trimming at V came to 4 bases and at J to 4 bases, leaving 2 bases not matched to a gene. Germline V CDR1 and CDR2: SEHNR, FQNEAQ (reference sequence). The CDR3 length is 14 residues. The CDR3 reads CASSWTGRTGELFF. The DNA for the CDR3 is TGTGCCAGCAGCTGGACAGGGCGCACCGGGGAGCTGTTTTTT.

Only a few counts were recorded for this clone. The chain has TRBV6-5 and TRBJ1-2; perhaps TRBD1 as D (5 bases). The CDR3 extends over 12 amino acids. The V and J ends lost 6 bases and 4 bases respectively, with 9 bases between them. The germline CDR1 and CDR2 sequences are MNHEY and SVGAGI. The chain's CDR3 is CASSGQGYGYTF. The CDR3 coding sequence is TGTGCCAGCAGCGGGCAGGGCTATGGCTACACCTTC.

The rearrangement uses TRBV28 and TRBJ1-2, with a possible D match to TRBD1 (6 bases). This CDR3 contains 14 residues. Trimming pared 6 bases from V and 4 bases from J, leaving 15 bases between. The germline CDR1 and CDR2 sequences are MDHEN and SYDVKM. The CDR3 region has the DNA TGTGCCAGCAGCCCCCGGACAGTATTCTATGGCTACACCTTC. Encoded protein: CASSPRTVFYGYTF.